The 11 T cell receptor beta chains presented below share a single source sample, sequenced in a study of blood T cell repertoires in COVID-19 (dated by TCRdb to the early 2020s). Libraries were constructed by the immunoSEQ multiplex PCR assay. The source is immuneACCESS, and TCRdb retained only in-frame sequences with V and J called. Part of the clones is not carried over; for the studies checked, unresolved V genes explain less than half of this, and the remainder is unexplained. Within this sample are hundreds of thousands of clones, with 85% to 90% of them counted one time only. The ten top clones hold around 1.1% of the sample. Sequencing was carried out using PBMCs or T cells enriched from blood (not recorded which). The receptors were sampled from a man aged 25-40 years who had recovered from COVID-19.

The J gene is TRBJ2-1, the V gene TRBV3-1 (or the pseudogene TRBV3-2), with TRBD2 identical over 9 bases. CDR3 length: 15 amino acids. The V gene's germline CDR1 is LGHDT and CDR2 YNNKEL (reference sequence). The J segment lost 7 bases and the V segment lost 5 bases, leaving 9 bases of the junction unmatched. This chain's CDR3 is CASSNSGRKANEQFF. CDR3 nucleotide sequence: TGTGCCAGCAGCAACAGCGGGAGGAAGGCGAATGAGCAGTTCTTC.

The chain recombines TRBV2 with TRBJ1-1; TRBD1 agrees at 8 bases. Germline loops: CDR1 SNHLY, CDR2 FYNNEI. V dropped 3 bases and J dropped 1; count of bases not matched to a gene: 4. This CDR3 has 15 amino acids. CDR3: CASSEQGARNTEAFF. As DNA, the CDR3 is TGTGCCAGCAGTGAGCAGGGGGCAAGGAACACTGAAGCTTTCTTT.

This clone showed up just once. V usage is TRBV25-1 and J usage is TRBJ2-1; perhaps TRBD1 as D (6 bases). The germline CDR1 and CDR2 sequences are MGHDK and SYGVNS. The CDR3 is made up of 14 amino acids. Trimming removed 3 bases at V and 8 bases at J, with 14 bases between. The CDR3 region is CASSDTGSSDEQFF. The CDR3 nucleotides read TGTGCCAGCAGTGACACAGGGAGTTCGGATGAGCAGTTCTTC.

This chain connects TRBV11-2 to TRBJ2-1; D possibly corresponds to TRBD2 (6 bases). V lost 4 bases and J lost 10, with 17 bases in between. Germline V gene lookup returns CDR1 SGHAT and CDR2 FQNNGV. The CDR3 has 14 amino acids. CDR3 residues: CASSSDYFLLEQFF. The CDR3 bases are TGTGCCAGCAGCTCGGACTACTTTTTACTCGAGCAGTTCTTC.

The V gene is TRBV13, the J gene TRBJ2-1, with 9 positions matching TRBD2. The germline gives CDR1 PRHDT, CDR2 FYEKMQ (reference sequence). The CDR3 has 17 amino acids. The J segment lost 4 bases and the V segment lost 1 base, leaving 8 bases of the junction unmatched. The CDR3 region has the DNA TGTGCCAGCAGCTTAGCCAGCGGGAGGCCCCCTTACAATGAGCAGTTCTTC. Its protein product is CASSLASGRPPYNEQFF.

The chain uses TRBV6-2 or TRBV6-3 and TRBJ2-2, with D possibly matching TRBD2 (6 bases). This CDR3 region has 15 residues. In germline, CDR1 is MNHEY, CDR2 SVGEGT. Trimming removed 6 bases from V and 6 bases from J, with 17 bases in between. The CDR3 loop is CASSPSRGSAGELFF. CDR3 DNA sequence: TGTGCCAGCAGCCCATCCCGGGGGAGCGCCGGGGAGCTGTTTTTT.

This chain joins TRBV9 and TRBJ2-3; a possible D gene is TRBD2 (7 bases). V was shortened by 4 bases and J by 3 bases, with 27 bases between the two germline ends. Germline-derived CDR1 and CDR2 are SGDLS and YYNGEE. The CDR3 loop spans 19 amino acids. CDR3 bases: TGTGCCAGCAGCCCAGGGGCTAGCGGAGGGCTGGGCTGGACAGATACGCAGTATTTT. This encodes CASSPGASGGLGWTDTQYF. The complete variable domain, with remaining parts taken from reference TRBV9 and TRBJ2-3, reads DSGVTQTPKHLITATGQRVTLRCSPRSGDLSVYWYQQSLDQGLQFLIQYYNGEERAKGNILERFSAQQFPDLHSELNLSSLELGDSALYFCASSPGASGGLGWTDTQYFGPGTRLTVL.

This chain links TRBV7-9 with TRBJ2-7; 9 bases align to TRBD2. The CDR3 loop spans 17 amino acids. CDR1 and CDR2 (germline): SEHNR, FQNEAQ (reference sequence). V gave up 5 bases and J gave up 4 bases; unmatched junction bases: 15. The CDR3 is CASSLFSGPSGIYEQYF. The CDR3 coding sequence is TGTGCCAGCAGCCTATTTTCGGGACCTAGCGGGATTTACGAGCAGTACTTC.

This chain links TRBV10-3 with TRBJ2-1, with TRBD2 identical over 11 bases. CDR1 ENHRY and CDR2 SYGVKD come from the germline V gene. The CDR3 length is 16 residues. V dropped 4 bases and J dropped 6; count of bases not matched to a gene: 8. The CDR3 sequence is CAISGGSGRGGNEQFF. CDR3 sequence (DNA): TGTGCCATCAGTGGTGGTAGCGGGAGGGGTGGCAATGAGCAGTTCTTC.

The V and J genes are TRBV6-5 and TRBJ1-1; D call uncertain. CDR1 and CDR2 (germline): MNHEY, SVGAGI. The V gene lost 5 bases and the J gene lost 3 bases, with 16 bases spanning the gap. The CDR3 extends over 15 amino acids. The CDR3: CASSTRGGRDTEAFF. CDR3 coding DNA: TGTGCCAGCAGTACCCGAGGAGGAAGAGACACTGAAGCTTTCTTT.

The chain's CDR3 is CASSRAGGTNTGELFF. In DNA, the CDR3 is TGTGCCAGCAGCCGGGCGGGAGGGACCAACACCGGGGAGCTGTTTTTT. The chain couples TRBV3-1 (or the pseudogene TRBV3-2) to TRBJ2-2; TRBD2 matches 9 bases. This CDR3 is built from 16 residues. J was trimmed by 2 bases and V by 4 bases; bases with no gene match: 5. In germline, CDR1 is LGHDT, CDR2 YNNKEL (reference sequence).